The rows below give T cell receptor beta chains drawn from one sample of a study of Ad26.COV2.S vaccination and SARS-CoV-2 variants. Repertoires were generated with immunoSEQ multiplex PCR, while TCRdb's copy carries only in-frame clones and drops some. The sample has 300,000 to 400,000 clones; around 92% are singletons. The sequences come from peripheral blood, collected after recovery from COVID-19. These receptors were taken from a human donor who had recovered from COVID-19. Both conserved end residues are part of each CDR3. D genes are given only for firm matches. Clone size is shown for a subset of rows, as once, few, many or a class of expanded clone.

-,-,TRBJ1-3,TRBV29-1,CSVGPLDGNTIYF,TGCAGCGTGGGACCTCTGGATGGAAACACCATATATTTT
-,-,TRBJ2-1,TRBV7-2,CASSLVFNEQFF,TGTGCCAGCAGCTTAGTCTTTAATGAGCAGTTCTTC
-,-,TRBJ2-1,TRBV5-1,CASAWTPSSYNEQFF,TGCGCCAGCGCATGGACTCCGAGCTCCTACAATGAGCAGTTCTTC
-,TRBD1,TRBJ1-2,TRBV29-1,CSAGQGAGGYTF,TGCAGCGCTGGACAGGGGGCGGGAGGCTACACCTTC
few,TRBD1,TRBJ1-2,TRBV5-4,CASSLNRRGDNGYTF,TGTGCCAGCAGCTTGAACCGCAGGGGGGATAATGGCTACACCTTC
-,-,TRBJ2-1,TRBV19,CASSITVFPTYNEQFF,TGTGCCAGTAGTATTACTGTCTTCCCTACCTACAATGAGCAGTTCTTC
once,TRBD1,TRBJ2-7,TRBV27,CASSYGQGGLYEQYF,TGTGCCAGCAGTTATGGACAGGGGGGCTTATACGAGCAGTACTTC
-,TRBD2,TRBJ2-7,TRBV10-2,CASSEPSGGEQYF,TGCGCCAGCAGTGAACCTAGCGGAGGCGAGCAGTACTTC
-,-,TRBJ1-4,TRBV5-1,CASSLQQGNEKLFF,TGCGCCAGCAGCTTGCAACAGGGTAATGAAAAACTGTTTTTT
-,-,TRBJ2-1,TRBV7-7,CASSFDSSGYVEQFF,TGTGCCAGCAGCTTCGACTCATCCGGGTACGTTGAGCAGTTCTTC
few,-,TRBJ1-6,TRBV6-2/TRBV6-3,CASSYDGSSYNSPLHF,TGTGCCAGCAGTTACGACGGAAGCTCCTATAATTCACCCCTCCACTTT
once,-,TRBJ1-2,TRBV5-1,CASSFQEYYGYTF,TGCGCCAGCAGCTTCCAGGAGTACTATGGCTACACCTTC
-,-,TRBJ2-1,TRBV27,CASSLYNEQFF,TGTGCCAGCAGTTTATACAATGAGCAGTTCTTC
-,-,TRBJ1-3,TRBV29-1,CSGRHSGNTIYF,TGCAGCGGAAGACATTCTGGAAACACCATATATTTT
-,TRBD2,TRBJ2-4,TRBV5-6,CASRWGGTGGPGVKNIQYF,TGTGCCAGCAGGTGGGGGGGAACGGGAGGTCCGGGAGTCAAAAACATTCAGTACTTC
-,-,TRBJ1-2,TRBV5-1,CASSLPPPGRPNFYGYTF,TGCGCCAGCAGCTTACCTCCACCGGGACGCCCAAACTTCTATGGCTACACCTTC
-,-,TRBJ2-6,TRBV24-1,CATSARDTGTGANVLTF,TGTGCCACCAGTGCGAGGGACACCGGGACAGGGGCCAACGTCCTGACTTTC
-,-,TRBJ2-7,TRBV25-1,CASSEISSYEQYF,TGTGCCAGCAGTGAGATAAGCTCCTACGAGCAGTACTTC
-,TRBD1,TRBJ1-1,TRBV29-1,CSVEGTGGTEAFF,TGCAGCGTTGAAGGGACAGGGGGCACTGAAGCTTTCTTT
-,TRBD1,TRBJ2-4,TRBV29-1,CSVAGQGKNIQYF,TGCAGCGTTGCGGGACAGGGGAAAAACATTCAGTACTTC
-,TRBD1,TRBJ1-4,TRBV19,CASRTGRMREKLFF,TGTGCCAGTAGGACAGGGAGAATGAGGGAAAAACTGTTTTTT
-,-,TRBJ1-3,TRBV5-1,CASSIQGAGNTIYF,TGCGCCAGCAGCATCCAGGGAGCTGGAAACACCATATATTTT
-,TRBD2,TRBJ2-7,TRBV7-8,CASSLGGGISYEQYF,TGTGCCAGCAGCCTCGGCGGGGGGATCTCCTACGAGCAGTACTTC
-,-,TRBJ2-7,TRBV9,CASSVGVSSYEQYF,TGTGCCAGCAGCGTTGGGGTCAGTTCCTACGAGCAGTACTTC
-,-,TRBJ2-1,TRBV19,CASSIGENEQFF,TGTGCCAGTAGTATAGGTGAGAATGAGCAGTTCTTC
-,-,TRBJ2-1,TRBV5-1,CASSLITSYNEQFF,TGCGCCAGCAGCTTGATAACTTCGTACAATGAGCAGTTCTTC
-,TRBD2,TRBJ2-1,TRBV7-9,CASSLSLAGVGEQFF,TGTGCCAGCAGCTTATCCCTAGCGGGGGTGGGTGAGCAGTTCTTC
-,-,TRBJ2-5,TRBV5-4,CASSLSGTETQYF,TGTGCCAGCAGCTTGTCAGGTACCGAGACCCAGTACTTC
-,-,TRBJ1-2,TRBV4-2,CASSQDRGSASGYGYTF,TGTGCCAGCAGCCAAGATCGGGGGTCGGCGTCGGGCTATGGCTACACCTTC
-,-,TRBJ1-2,TRBV27,CASREGGFPNYGYTF,TGTGCCAGCAGGGAGGGGGGTTTCCCTAACTATGGCTACACCTTC
-,-,TRBJ2-5,TRBV10-3,CAISESPVPEQETQYF,TGTGCCATCAGTGAGTCTCCAGTCCCCGAACAAGAGACCCAGTACTTC
-,-,TRBJ2-5,TRBV4-1,CASSQEWAVQETQYF,TGCGCCAGCAGCCAAGAGTGGGCGGTACAAGAGACCCAGTACTTC
-,TRBD1,TRBJ1-4,TRBV25-1,CASSGYTGAGEKLFF,TGTGCCAGCAGTGGCTACACAGGGGCTGGTGAAAAACTGTTTTTT
-,-,TRBJ1-1,TRBV19,CASSSREQGRIKAFF,TGTGCCAGTAGCAGTAGGGAACAGGGAAGAATCAAAGCTTTCTTT
-,-,TRBJ1-1,TRBV6-2/TRBV6-3,CASSYKNTEAFF,TGTGCCAGCAGTTACAAGAACACTGAAGCTTTCTTT
-,-,TRBJ1-4,TRBV2,CASSTRAGEKLFF,TGTGCCAGCAGCACCAGGGCTGGAGAAAAACTGTTTTTT
-,TRBD1,TRBJ1-1,TRBV4-1,CASSHGLRDSFTEAFF,TGCGCCAGCAGCCACGGCCTCCGGGACAGTTTCACTGAAGCTTTCTTT
-,-,TRBJ1-1,TRBV11-2,CAGSLVRPGRTEAFF,TGTGCCGGCAGTTTGGTCCGCCCGGGTCGCACTGAAGCTTTCTTT
-,-,TRBJ1-2,TRBV7-9,CASTEGRGDYGYTF,TGTGCCAGCACCGAAGGGAGGGGTGACTATGGCTACACCTTC
-,TRBD1,TRBJ1-6,TRBV6-5,CASSLGTGYSPLHF,TGTGCCAGCAGTTTGGGGACAGGTTATTCACCCCTCCACTTT
-,TRBD1,TRBJ1-1,TRBV6-5,CASSQGVEAFF,TGTGCCAGCAGTCAGGGGGTTGAAGCTTTCTTT
-,-,TRBJ1-4,TRBV6-1,CASSEVTGEKLFF,TGTGCCAGCAGTGAAGTGACTGGTGAAAAACTGTTTTTT
-,-,TRBJ2-2,TRBV5-4,CASSWFTNTGELFF,TGTGCCAGCAGCTGGTTCACGAACACCGGGGAGCTGTTTTTT